These T cell receptor beta chains were read from a single sample in a study of T cell responses to AZD1222 COVID-19 vaccine. Sequencing was performed with immunoSEQ multiplex PCR; in TCRdb, only in-frame clones are kept and a portion is missing. The table includes about 130,000 clones, 84% detected once. The sample was peripheral blood, taken on day 0 of AZD1222 vaccination. The receptors come from an adult in good health. Both conserved end residues are part of each CDR3. D genes are given only for firm matches. A clone size is listed for some rows: how often the clone was seen (once, few, many), or a class if it is expanded.

v_call	clone_size	j_call	d_call	cdr3_nt	cdr3_aa
TRBV5-1	NA	TRBJ1-6	TRBD1	TGCGCCAGCAGCTCGGACAGGGTCGCTAATTCACCCCTCCACTTT	CASSSDRVANSPLHF
TRBV24-1	NA	TRBJ1-1	NA	TGTGCCACCAGTGAGTCCCGTGGGGGCGCTGAAGCTTTCTTT	CATSESRGGAEAFF
TRBV28	NA	TRBJ1-5	NA	TGTGCCAGCAGTTTACAAGGGAGGGGCAAAGATCAGCCCCAGCATTTT	CASSLQGRGKDQPQHF
TRBV5-8	few	TRBJ2-7	NA	TGTGCCAGCAGCTTGGGCCAGTTCTACGAGCAGTACTTC	CASSLGQFYEQYF
TRBV7-8	NA	TRBJ1-1	NA	TGTGCCAGCAGCTTAGGAGGGGCCGAAGCTTTCTTT	CASSLGGAEAFF
TRBV5-1	NA	TRBJ1-1	TRBD1	TGCGCCAGCACATCGGGACAGGGGACTGAAGCTTTCTTT	CASTSGQGTEAFF
TRBV6-5	NA	TRBJ1-6	TRBD1	TGTGCCAGCAGTTACATCGGACAGGGGAGATATGCACCCCTCCACTTT	CASSYIGQGRYAPLHF
TRBV14	NA	TRBJ2-7	TRBD1	TGTGCCAGCAGCCAACTAGACAGGGGAAACTACGAGCAGTACTTC	CASSQLDRGNYEQYF
TRBV6-1	few	TRBJ2-2	TRBD1	TGTGCCAGCAGTGAACGCCCGGGACAGACTAACACCGGGGAGCTGTTTTTT	CASSERPGQTNTGELFF
TRBV9	NA	TRBJ1-1	TRBD1	TGTGCCAGCAGCGTCCGAGGGGACAGGGTCTCTGAAGCTTTCTTT	CASSVRGDRVSEAFF
TRBV3-1/TRBV3-2	NA	TRBJ1-4	NA	TGTGCCAGCAGCCAAGATATGGGGGCAACTAATGAAAAACTGTTTTTT	CASSQDMGATNEKLFF
TRBV6-2/TRBV6-3	NA	TRBJ1-2	NA	TGTGCCAGCAGTTACTCAGGGGTGGTTAACTATGGCTACACCTTC	CASSYSGVVNYGYTF
TRBV6-6	NA	TRBJ2-1	TRBD2	TGTGCCAGCAGGCCGGGGACTAGCGGGTACAATGAGCAGTTCTTC	CASRPGTSGYNEQFF
TRBV9	NA	TRBJ1-6	NA	TGTGCCAGCAGCCTAGCCCCTTTGGGGGCCAATAATTCACCCCTCCACTTT	CASSLAPLGANNSPLHF
TRBV13	once	TRBJ1-3	NA	TGTGCCAGCAGCCTTTCAGGGAGCTCTGGAAACACCATATATTTT	CASSLSGSSGNTIYF
TRBV28	NA	TRBJ1-4	TRBD1	TGTGCCAGCAGACCTCGGACAGGTGGGAATGAAAAACTGTTTTTT	CASRPRTGGNEKLFF
TRBV18	NA	TRBJ1-1	TRBD1	TGTGCCAGCTCACCGGACAGGGTGGTTGGCACTGAAGCTTTCTTT	CASSPDRVVGTEAFF
TRBV9	NA	TRBJ1-3	NA	TGTGCCAGCAGCGTCGGCTCCAGGGTCTCCGCTGGAAACACCATATATTTT	CASSVGSRVSAGNTIYF
TRBV7-8	NA	TRBJ2-2	NA	TGTGCCAGCAGCTTAGTGGAGGGCGGGGAGCTGTTTTTT	CASSLVEGGELFF
TRBV28	NA	TRBJ1-6	NA	TGTGCCAGCGGACTGGGGAGCTCCTATAATTCACCCCTCCACTTT	CASGLGSSYNSPLHF
TRBV5-6	NA	TRBJ1-6	NA	TGTGCCAGCAGCTTTGCCACCTCACCCCTCCACTTT	CASSFATSPLHF
TRBV3-1/TRBV3-2	NA	TRBJ2-1	NA	TGTGCCAGCAGCCGGCGTGGGGCGGATGAGCAGTTCTTC	CASSRRGADEQFF
TRBV5-1	once	TRBJ2-2	NA	TGCGCCAGCAGCATTGGGCGGGCCCCAGGGACCGGGGAGCTGTTTTTT	CASSIGRAPGTGELFF
TRBV5-1	NA	TRBJ2-1	NA	TGCGCCAGCAGCTCCCGAACAGGGCCCAATGAGCAGTTCTTC	CASSSRTGPNEQFF
TRBV7-9	few	TRBJ1-2	NA	TGTGCCAGCAGCCCCGGACAGAATTTGTATGGCTACACCTTC	CASSPGQNLYGYTF
TRBV4-2	NA	TRBJ1-2	TRBD1	TGTGCCAGCAGCCAAGATCCGGGACAGGGGGCTAAGGAGTTTGGCTACACCTTC	CASSQDPGQGAKEFGYTF
TRBV30	few	TRBJ1-4	TRBD1	TGTGCCTGGAGTGTACCTGGACAGGTCCTTTGGGGTGAAAAACTGTTTTTT	CAWSVPGQVLWGEKLFF